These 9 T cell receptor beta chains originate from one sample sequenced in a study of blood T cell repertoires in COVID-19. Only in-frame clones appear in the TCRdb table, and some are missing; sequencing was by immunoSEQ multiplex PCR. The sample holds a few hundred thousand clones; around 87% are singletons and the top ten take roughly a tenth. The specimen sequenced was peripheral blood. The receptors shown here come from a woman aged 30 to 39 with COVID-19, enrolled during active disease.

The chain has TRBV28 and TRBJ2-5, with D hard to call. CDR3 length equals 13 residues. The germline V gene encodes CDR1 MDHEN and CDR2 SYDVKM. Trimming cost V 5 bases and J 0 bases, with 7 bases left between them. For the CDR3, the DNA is TGTGCCAGCAGTCTAGAAAACCAAGAGACCCAGTACTTC. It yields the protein CASSLENQETQYF.

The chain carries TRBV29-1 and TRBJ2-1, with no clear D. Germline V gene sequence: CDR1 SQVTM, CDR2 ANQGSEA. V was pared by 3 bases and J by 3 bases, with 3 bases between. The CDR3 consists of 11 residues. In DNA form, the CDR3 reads TGCAGCGTTGATTACTACAATGAGCAGTTCTTC. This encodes CSVDYYNEQFF.

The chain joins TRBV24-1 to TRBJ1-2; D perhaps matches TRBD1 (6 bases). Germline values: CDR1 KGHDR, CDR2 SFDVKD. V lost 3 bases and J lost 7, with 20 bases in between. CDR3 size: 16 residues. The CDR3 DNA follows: TGTGCCACCAGTGATCCTCCCGGGACAAAAGATGGTGGCTACACCTTC. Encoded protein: CATSDPPGTKDGGYTF.

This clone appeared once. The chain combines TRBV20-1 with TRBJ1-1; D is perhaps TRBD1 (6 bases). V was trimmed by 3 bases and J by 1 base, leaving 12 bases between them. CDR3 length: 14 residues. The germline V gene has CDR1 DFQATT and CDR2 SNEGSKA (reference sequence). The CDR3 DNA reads TGCAGTGCTAGTAGGGGGTTTGGGAACACTGAAGCTTTCTTT. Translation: CSASRGFGNTEAFF.

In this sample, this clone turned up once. The CDR3 bases are TGTGCCTGGATTCGGTCTGAAGCTTTCTTT. It specifies CAWIRSEAFF. The rearrangement uses TRBV30 and TRBJ1-1; D call uncertain. CDR1 and CDR2 (germline): GTSNPN, SVGIG (reference sequence). The V end lost 4 bases, the J end lost 6 bases, and 6 bases lay between the germline ends. CDR3 size: 10 residues. Using reference TRBV30 and TRBJ1-1 for the parts outside the CDR3, the full variable domain is SQTIHQWPATLVQPVGSPLSLECTVEGTSNPNLYWYRQAAGRGLQLLFYSVGIGQISSEVPQNLSASRPQDRQFILSSKKLLLSDSGFYLCAWIRSEAFFGQGTRLTVV.

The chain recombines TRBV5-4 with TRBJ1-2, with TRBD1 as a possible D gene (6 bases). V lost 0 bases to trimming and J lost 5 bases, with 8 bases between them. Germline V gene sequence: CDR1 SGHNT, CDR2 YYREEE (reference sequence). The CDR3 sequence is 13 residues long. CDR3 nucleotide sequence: TGTGCCAGCAGCTTGGACAGGGAGTATGGCTACACCTTC. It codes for CASSLDREYGYTF.

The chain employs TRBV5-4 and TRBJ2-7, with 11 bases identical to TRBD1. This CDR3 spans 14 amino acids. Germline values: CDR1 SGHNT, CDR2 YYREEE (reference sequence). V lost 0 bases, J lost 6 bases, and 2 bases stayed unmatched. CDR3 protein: CASSLVGQGVEQYF. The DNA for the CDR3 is TGTGCCAGCAGCTTGGTGGGACAGGGGGTCGAGCAGTACTTC.

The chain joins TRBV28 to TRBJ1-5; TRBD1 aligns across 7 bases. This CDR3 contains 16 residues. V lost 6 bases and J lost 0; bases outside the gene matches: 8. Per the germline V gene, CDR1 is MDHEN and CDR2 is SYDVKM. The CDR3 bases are TGTGCCAGCAGCCGTACGACAGGGTTTAGCAATCAGCCCCAGCATTTT. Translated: CASSRTTGFSNQPQHF.

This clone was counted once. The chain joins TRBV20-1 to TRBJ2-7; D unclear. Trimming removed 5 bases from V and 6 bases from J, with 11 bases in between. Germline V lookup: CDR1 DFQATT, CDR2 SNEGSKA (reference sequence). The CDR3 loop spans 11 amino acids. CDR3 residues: CSAQTGGEQYF. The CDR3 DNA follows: TGCAGTGCTCAAACCGGCGGCGAGCAGTACTTC.